This T cell receptor (beta chain) comes out of a study of follicular helper T cells after annual influenza vaccination. Time point here: 2015-2016 season, pre-vaccination. Data came from immunoSEQ multiplex PCR; TCRdb stores just in-frame clones and leaves some out. The table includes some 13,000 clones, roughly 80% detected once. V lost 2 bases to trimming and J lost 4 bases; unmatched junction nucleotides: 14. The CDR3 totals 17 residues. Germline CDR1 GTSNPN, CDR2 SVGIG (reference sequence). V is TRBV30 and J is TRBJ1-3; 7 bases line up with TRBD1. The receptor was derived from an adult who received the influenza vaccine. The sequences come from CXCR5- memory CD4+ T cells sorted from blood, collected on the day of influenza vaccination. This CDR3 is CAWSSGSRQGAGNTIYF. The DNA for the CDR3 is TGTGCCTGGAGTAGCGGATCCCGACAGGGCGCAGGAAACACCATATATTTT.